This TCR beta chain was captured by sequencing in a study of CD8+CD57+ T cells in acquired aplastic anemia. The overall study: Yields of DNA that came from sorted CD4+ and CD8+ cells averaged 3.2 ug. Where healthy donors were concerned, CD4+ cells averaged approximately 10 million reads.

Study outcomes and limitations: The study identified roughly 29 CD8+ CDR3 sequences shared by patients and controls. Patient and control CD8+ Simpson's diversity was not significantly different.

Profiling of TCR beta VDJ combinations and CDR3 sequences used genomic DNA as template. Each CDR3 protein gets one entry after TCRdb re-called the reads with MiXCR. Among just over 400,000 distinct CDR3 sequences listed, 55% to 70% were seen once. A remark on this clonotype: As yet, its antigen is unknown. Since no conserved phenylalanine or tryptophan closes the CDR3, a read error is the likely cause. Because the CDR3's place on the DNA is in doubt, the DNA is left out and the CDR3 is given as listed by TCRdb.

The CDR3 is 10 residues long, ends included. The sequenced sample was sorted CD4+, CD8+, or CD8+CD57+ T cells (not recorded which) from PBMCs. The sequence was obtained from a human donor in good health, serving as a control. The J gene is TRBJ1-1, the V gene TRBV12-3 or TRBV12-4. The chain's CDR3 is CASSLVSGFY.